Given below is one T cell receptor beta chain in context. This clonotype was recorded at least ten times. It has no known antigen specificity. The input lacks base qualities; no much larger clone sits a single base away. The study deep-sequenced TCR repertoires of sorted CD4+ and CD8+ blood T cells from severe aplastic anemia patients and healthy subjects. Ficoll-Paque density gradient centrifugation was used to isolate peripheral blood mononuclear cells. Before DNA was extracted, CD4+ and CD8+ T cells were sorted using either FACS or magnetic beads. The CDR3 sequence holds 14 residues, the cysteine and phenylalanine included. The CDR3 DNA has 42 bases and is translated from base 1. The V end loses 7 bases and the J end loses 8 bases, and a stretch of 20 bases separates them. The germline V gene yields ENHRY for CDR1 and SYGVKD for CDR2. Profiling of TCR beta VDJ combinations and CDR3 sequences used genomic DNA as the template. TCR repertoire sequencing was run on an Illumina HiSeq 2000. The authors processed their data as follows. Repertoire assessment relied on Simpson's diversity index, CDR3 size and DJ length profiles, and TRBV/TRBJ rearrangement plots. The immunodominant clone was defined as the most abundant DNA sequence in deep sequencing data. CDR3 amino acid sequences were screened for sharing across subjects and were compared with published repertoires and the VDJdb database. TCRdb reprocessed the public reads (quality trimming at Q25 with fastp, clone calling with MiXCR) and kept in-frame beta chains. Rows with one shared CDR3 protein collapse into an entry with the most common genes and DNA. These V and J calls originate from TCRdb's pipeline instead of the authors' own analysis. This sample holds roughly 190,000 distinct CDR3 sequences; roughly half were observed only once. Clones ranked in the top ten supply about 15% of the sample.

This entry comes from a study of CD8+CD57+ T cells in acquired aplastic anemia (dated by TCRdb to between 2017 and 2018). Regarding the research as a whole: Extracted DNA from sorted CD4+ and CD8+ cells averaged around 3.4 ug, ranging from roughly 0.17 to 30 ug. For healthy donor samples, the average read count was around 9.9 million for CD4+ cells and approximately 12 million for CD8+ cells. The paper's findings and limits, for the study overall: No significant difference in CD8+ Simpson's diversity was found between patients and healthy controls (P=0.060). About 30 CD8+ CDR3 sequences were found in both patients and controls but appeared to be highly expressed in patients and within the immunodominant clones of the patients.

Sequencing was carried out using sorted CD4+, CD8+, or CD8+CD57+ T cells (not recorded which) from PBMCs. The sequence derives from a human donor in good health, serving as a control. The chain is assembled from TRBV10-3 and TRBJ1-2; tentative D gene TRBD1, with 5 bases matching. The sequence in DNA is TGTGCCATCAACCCTTTATTGGGGGGAGAGGGCTACACCTTC. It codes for CAINPLLGGEGYTF.